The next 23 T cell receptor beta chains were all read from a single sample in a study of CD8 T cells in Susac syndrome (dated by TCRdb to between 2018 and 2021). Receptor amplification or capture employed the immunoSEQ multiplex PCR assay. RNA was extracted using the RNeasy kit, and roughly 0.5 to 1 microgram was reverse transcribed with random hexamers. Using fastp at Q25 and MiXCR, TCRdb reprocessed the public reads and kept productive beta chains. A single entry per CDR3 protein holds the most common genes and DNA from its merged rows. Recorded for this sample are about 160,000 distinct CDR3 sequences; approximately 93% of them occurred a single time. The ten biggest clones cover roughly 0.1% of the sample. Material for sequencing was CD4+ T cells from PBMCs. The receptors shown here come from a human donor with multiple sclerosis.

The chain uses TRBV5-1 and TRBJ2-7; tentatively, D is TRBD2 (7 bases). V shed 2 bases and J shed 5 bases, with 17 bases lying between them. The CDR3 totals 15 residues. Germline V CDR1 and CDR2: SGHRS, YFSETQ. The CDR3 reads CASSFGGGDKNEQYF. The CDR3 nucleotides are TGCGCCAGCAGCTTTGGTGGGGGGGACAAGAACGAGCAGTACTTC.

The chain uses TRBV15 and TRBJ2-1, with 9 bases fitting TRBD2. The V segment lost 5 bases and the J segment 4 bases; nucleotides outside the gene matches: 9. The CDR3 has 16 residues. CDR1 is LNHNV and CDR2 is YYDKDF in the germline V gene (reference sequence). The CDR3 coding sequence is TGTGCCACCAGCCCGGACCCGAGCGGGAGGTACAATGAGCAGTTCTTC. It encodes CATSPDPSGRYNEQFF.

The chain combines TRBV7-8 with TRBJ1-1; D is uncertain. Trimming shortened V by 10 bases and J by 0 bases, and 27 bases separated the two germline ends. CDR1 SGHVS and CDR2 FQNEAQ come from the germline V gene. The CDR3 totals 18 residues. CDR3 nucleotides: TGTGCCACCGGTGGTTTGGGCACCCGAATCCGAATGAACACTGAAGCTTTCTTT. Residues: CATGGLGTRIRMNTEAFF.

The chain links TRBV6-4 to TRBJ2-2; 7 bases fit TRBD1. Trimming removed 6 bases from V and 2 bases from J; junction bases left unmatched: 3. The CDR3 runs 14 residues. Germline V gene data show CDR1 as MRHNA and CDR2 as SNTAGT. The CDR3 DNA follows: TGTGCCAGCAGGAGGGACAGAAACACCGGGGAGCTGTTTTTT. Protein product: CASRRDRNTGELFF.

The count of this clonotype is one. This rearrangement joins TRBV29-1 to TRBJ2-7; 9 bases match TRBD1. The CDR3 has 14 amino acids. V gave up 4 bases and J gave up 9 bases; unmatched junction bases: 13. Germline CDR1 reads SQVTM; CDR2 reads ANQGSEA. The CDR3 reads CSVVTGGPPYVQYF. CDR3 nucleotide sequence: TGCAGCGTTGTAACAGGGGGCCCCCCGTATGTGCAGTACTTC.

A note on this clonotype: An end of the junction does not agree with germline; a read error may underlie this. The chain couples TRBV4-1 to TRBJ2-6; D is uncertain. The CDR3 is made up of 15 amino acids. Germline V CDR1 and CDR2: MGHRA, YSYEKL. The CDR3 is CASSQANAGANVLTF. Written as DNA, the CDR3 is TGCGCCAGCAGCCAAGCTAACGCTGGAGCCAACGTCCTGACTTTC.

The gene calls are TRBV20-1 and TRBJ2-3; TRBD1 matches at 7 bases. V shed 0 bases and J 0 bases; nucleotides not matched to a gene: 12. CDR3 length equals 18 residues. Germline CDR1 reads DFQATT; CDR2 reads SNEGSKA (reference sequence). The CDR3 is CSARERQGKTSSTDTQYF. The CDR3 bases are TGCAGTGCTAGAGAACGACAGGGTAAAACCTCTAGCACAGATACGCAGTATTTT.

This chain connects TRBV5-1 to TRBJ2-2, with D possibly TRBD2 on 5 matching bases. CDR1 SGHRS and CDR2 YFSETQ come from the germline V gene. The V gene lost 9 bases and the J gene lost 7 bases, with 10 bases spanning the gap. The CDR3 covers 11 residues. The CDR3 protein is CATREGGELFF. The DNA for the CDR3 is TGCGCCACCCGAGAGGGCGGGGAGCTGTTTTTT.

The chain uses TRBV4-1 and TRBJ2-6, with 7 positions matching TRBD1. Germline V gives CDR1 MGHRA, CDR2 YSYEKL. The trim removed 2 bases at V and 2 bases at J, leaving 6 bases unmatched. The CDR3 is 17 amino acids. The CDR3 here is CASSQKPGGTGANVLTF. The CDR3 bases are TGCGCCAGCAGCCAAAAACCAGGGGGAACTGGGGCCAACGTCCTGACTTTC.

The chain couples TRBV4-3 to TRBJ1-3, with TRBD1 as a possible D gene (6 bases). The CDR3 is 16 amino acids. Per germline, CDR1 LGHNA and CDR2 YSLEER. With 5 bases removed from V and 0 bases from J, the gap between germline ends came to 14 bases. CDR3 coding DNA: TGCGCCAGCAGCTTATCGGGACACCTCTCTGGAAACACCATATATTTT. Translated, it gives CASSLSGHLSGNTIYF.

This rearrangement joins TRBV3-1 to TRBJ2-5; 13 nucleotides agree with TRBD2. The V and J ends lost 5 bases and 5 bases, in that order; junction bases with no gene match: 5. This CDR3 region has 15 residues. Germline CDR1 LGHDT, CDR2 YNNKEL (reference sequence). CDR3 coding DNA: TGTGCCAGCAGCACGGGACTAGCGGGATATGAGACCCAGTACTTC. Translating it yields CASSTGLAGYETQYF.

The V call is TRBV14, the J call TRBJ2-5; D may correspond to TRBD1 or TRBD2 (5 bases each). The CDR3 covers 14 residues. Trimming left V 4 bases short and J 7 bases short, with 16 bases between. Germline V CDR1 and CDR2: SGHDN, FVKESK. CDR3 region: CASSRDPGLGTQYF. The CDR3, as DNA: TGTGCCAGCAGCCGGGACCCGGGTTTGGGGACCCAGTACTTC.

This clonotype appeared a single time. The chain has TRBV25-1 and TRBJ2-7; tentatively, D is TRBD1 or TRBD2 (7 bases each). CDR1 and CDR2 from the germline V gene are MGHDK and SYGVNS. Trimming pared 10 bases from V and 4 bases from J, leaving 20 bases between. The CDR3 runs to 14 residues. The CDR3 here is CATQGRGPGYEQYF. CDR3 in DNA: TGTGCCACCCAGGGGAGGGGGCCCGGTTACGAGCAGTACTTC.

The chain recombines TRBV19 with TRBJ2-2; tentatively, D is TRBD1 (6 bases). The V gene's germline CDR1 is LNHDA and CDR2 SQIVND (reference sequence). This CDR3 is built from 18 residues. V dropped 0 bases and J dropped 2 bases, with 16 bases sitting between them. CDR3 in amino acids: CASSIDDFWDTNTGELFF. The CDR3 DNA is TGTGCCAGTAGTATAGATGACTTCTGGGACACTAACACCGGGGAGCTGTTTTTT.

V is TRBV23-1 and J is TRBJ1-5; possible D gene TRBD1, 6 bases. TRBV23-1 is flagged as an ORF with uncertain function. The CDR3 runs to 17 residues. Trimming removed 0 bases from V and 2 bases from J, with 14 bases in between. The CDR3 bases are TGCGCCAGCAGTCAATCGAAGGGGGAAATGGGCAATCAGCCCCAGCATTTT. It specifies CASSQSKGEMGNQPQHF.

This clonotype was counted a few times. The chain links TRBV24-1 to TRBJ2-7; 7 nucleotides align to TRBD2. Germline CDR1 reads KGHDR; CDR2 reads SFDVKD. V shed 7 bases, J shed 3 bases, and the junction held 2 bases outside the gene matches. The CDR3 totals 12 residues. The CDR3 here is CATRGGNYEQYF. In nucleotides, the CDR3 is TGTGCCACCAGGGGGGGGAACTACGAGCAGTACTTC.

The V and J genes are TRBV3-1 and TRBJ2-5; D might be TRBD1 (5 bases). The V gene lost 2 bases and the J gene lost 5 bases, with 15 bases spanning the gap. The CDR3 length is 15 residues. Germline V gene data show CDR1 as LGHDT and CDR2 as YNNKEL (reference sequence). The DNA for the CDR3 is TGTGCCAGCAGCCAAATGAGCACAGGCGGCGAGACCCAGTACTTC. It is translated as CASSQMSTGGETQYF.

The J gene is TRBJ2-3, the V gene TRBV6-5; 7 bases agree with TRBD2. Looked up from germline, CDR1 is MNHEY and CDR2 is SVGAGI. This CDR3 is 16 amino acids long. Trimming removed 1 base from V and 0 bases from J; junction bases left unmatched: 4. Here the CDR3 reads CASSYWGGSSTDTQYF. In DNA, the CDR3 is TGTGCCAGCAGTTACTGGGGGGGATCGAGCACAGATACGCAGTATTTT.

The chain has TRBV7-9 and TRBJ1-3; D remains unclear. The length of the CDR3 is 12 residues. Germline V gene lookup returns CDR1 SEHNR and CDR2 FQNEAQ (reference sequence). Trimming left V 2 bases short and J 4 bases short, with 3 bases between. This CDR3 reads CASSLIGNTIYF. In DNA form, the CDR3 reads TGTGCCAGCAGCTTAATCGGAAACACCATATATTTT.

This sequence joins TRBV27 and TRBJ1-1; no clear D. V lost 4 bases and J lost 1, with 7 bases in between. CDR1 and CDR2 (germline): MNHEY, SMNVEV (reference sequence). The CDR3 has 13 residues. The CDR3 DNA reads TGTGCCAGCAGTTCCAGACCGAACACTGAAGCTTTCTTT. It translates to CASSSRPNTEAFF.

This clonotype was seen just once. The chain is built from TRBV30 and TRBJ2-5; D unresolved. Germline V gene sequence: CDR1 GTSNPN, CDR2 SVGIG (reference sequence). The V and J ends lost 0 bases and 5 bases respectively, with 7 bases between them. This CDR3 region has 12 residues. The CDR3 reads CAWSVFRETQYF. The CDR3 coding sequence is TGTGCCTGGAGTGTATTTAGGGAGACCCAGTACTTC. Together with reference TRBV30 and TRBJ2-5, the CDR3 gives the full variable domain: SQTIHQWPATLVQPVGSPLSLECTVEGTSNPNLYWYRQAAGRGLQLLFYSVGIGQISSEVPQNLSASRPQDRQFILSSKKLLLSDSGFYLCAWSVFRETQYFGPGTRLLVL.

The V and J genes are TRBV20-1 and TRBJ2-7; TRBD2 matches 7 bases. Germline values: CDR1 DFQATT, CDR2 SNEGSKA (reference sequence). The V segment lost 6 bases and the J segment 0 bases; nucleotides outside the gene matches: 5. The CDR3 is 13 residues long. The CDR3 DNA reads TGCAGTGCACCTTCTAGCGGCTCCTACGAGCAGTACTTC. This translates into CSAPSSGSYEQYF.

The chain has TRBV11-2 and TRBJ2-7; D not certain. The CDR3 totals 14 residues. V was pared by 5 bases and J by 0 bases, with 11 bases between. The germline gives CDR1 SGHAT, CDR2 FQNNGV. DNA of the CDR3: TGTGCCAGCAGCCCGCGGACGAGCTCCTACGAGCAGTACTTC. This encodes CASSPRTSSYEQYF.